The entry below gives a single T cell receptor (beta chain) sequence along with its context. Assay: immunoSEQ multiplex PCR; the TCRdb copy retains only in-frame clones and omits some. The table shows 290,000 or so clones, with about 88% occurring only once. The data belong to a study of blood T cell repertoires in COVID-19. Study information: The analysed material was cDNA or gDNA that came from T cells, B-cell-depleted T cells, or PBMCs.

The specimen was peripheral blood. The receptor was derived from a man in his sixties or seventies with acute or convalescent COVID-19.

The CDR3, as DNA: TGTGCCACCAGCAGAGAGACAGGGGGCGTTGGTGGCTACACCTTC. Its translation: CATSRETGGVGGYTF. V is TRBV15 and J is TRBJ1-2, with 10 bases that match TRBD1. Germline V gene data show CDR1 as LNHNV and CDR2 as YYDKDF (reference sequence). The CDR3 is 15 amino acids. With V trimmed by 0 bases and J by 7 bases, 5 bases remained unmatched.